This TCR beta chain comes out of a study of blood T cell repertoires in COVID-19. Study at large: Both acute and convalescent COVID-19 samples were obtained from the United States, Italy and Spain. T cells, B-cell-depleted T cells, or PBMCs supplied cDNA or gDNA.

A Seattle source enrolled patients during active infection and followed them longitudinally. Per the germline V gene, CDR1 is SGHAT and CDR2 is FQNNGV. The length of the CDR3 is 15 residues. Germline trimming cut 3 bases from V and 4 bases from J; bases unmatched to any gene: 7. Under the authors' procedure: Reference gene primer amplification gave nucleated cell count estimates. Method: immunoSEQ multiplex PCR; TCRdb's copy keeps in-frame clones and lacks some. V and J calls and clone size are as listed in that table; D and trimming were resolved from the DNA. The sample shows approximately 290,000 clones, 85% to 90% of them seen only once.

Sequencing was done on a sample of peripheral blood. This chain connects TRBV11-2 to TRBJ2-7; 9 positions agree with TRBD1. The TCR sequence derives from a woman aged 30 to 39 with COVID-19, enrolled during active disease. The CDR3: CASSFPGQGLYEQYF. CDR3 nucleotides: TGTGCCAGCAGCTTCCCGGGACAGGGTTTGTACGAGCAGTACTTC. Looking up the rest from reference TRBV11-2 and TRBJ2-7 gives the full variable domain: EAGVAQSPRYKIIEKRQSVAFWCNPISGHATLYWYQQILGQGPKLLIQFQNNGVVDDSQLPKDRFSAERLKGVDSTLKIQPAKLEDSAVYLCASSFPGQGLYEQYFGPGTRLTVT.